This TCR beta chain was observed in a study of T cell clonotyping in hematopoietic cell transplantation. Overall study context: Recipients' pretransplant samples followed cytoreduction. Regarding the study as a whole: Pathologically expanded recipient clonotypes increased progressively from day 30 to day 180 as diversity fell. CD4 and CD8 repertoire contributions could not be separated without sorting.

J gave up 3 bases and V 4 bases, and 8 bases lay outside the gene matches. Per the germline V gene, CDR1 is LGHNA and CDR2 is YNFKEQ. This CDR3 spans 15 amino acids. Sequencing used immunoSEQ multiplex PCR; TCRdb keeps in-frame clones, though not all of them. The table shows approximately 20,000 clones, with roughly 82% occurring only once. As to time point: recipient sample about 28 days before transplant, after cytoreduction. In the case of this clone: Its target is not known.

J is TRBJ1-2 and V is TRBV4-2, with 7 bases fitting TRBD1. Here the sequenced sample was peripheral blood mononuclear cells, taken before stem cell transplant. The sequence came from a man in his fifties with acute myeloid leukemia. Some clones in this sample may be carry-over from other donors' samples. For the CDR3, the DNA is TGTGCCAGCAGCCCCCAGGGAGGGGGCGACTATGGCTACACCTTC. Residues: CASSPQGGGDYGYTF.